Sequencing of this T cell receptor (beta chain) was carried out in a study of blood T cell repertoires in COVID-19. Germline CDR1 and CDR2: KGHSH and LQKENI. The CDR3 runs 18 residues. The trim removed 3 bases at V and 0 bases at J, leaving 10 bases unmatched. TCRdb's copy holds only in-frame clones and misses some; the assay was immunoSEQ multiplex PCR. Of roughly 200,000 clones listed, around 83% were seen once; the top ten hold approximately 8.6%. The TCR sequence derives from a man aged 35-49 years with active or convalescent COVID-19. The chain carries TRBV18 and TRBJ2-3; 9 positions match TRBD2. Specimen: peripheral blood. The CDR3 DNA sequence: TGTGCCAGCTCACCCCAATTGGGACTAGCTACTAGCACAGATACGCAGTATTTT. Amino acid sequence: CASSPQLGLATSTDTQYF. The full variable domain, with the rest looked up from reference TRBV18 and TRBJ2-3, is NAGVMQNPRHLVRRRGQEARLRCSPMKGHSHVYWYRQLPEEGLKFMVYLQKENIIDESGMPKERFSAEFPKEGPSILRIQQVVRGDSAAYFCASSPQLGLATSTDTQYFGPGTRLTVL.